This T cell receptor beta chain was found in a study of cytomegalovirus exposure and HLA in healthy donors. Points from the study as a whole: Roughly even sequencing depth across donors was the assumption behind the presence/absence analyses. CMV serostatus stood as the only immune exposure information on hand. Later, an analysis found that common viral pathogens appeared to be linked with several of the most significant clusters. In vitro checks showed that three CMV-associated chains really do target CMV antigens.

Germline V lookup: CDR1 MGHRA, CDR2 YSYEKL. CDR3 size: 16 residues. V trimming: 4 bases; J trimming: 7 bases; junction bases outside the gene matches: 9. Primers included in the PCR were 60 Vbeta and 13 Jbeta primers. TCRdb's table, derived via immunoSEQ multiplex PCR, lists solely in-frame clones and lacks some. The table records 130,000 to 150,000 clones, 73% of them present only once. A word on this clone: Its antigen is unidentified.

The source is a woman under 30 in good health and CMV-seronegative. Sequenced input: PBMCs. J is TRBJ2-1 and V is TRBV4-1; 11 bases line up with TRBD2. DNA of the CDR3: TGCGCCAGCAGCCTTAGCGGGAGGGCCGGATGGAATGAGCAGTTCTTC. Protein: CASSLSGRAGWNEQFF.